This T cell receptor (beta chain) was retrieved from a study of cytomegalovirus exposure and HLA in healthy donors. Concerning this clone: Its antigen is still unknown.

Use of 60 Vbeta and 13 Jbeta primers characterized the PCR. Study processing details: Some 11 million of the roughly 80 million unique TCR beta chains counted in a later analysis were shared. Data came from immunoSEQ multiplex PCR; TCRdb stores just in-frame clones and leaves some out. Clone size and V and J calls were adopted from that table, with D and trimming inferred from the DNA. The repertoire includes around 150,000 clones, roughly 80% of them detected once, and 4.3% sits in the top ten. Per the germline V gene, CDR1 is SGDLS and CDR2 is YYNGEE. This CDR3 region has 14 residues. J gave up 7 bases and V 0 bases, and 7 bases lay outside the gene matches. Healthy bone marrow donors made up the donor group. Study conclusions and caveats: Most likely, a cluster of highly shared sequence variants arose as a sequencing artifact. The study dropped some indistinguishable V segments, TRBV6-2 and TRBV6-3 among them.

This chain connects TRBV9 to TRBJ2-7; TRBD1 matches at 7 bases. The specimen sequenced was PBMCs. This sequence originates from a middle-aged man in good health and CMV-seronegative. CDR3 nucleotides: TGTGCCAGCAGCGTAGAGGGGGCAAGGGGAGAGCAGTACTTC. The encoded protein is CASSVEGARGEQYF.